This TCR beta chain emerged from a study of shared clonotypes between healthy human individuals. Study findings and constraints: With few donors, the genetic and exposure-history diversity represented was limited.

Comment on this clone: As yet, its antigen is unknown.

CDR1 is KGHSH, CDR2 LQKENI, per germline. The CDR3 is 15 amino acids. V dropped 4 bases and J dropped 0 bases, with 11 bases sitting between them. Here immunoSEQ multiplex PCR was the method, and the copy in TCRdb shows in-frame clones only, minus some. The sample lists 600,000 to 800,000 clones; just under 75% were seen once. The clonotype was recovered from a woman aged 25 to 39 in good health. The sample comprised memory CD4+ T cells sorted from blood. The subset was: CD45RA-negative fraction. This chain connects TRBV18 to TRBJ2-3, with D possibly matching TRBD1 (6 bases). CDR3 residues: CASSRDIPSTDTQYF. DNA of the CDR3: TGTGCCAGCTCACGGGACATTCCTAGCACAGATACGCAGTATTTT. Combining the CDR3 with reference TRBV18 and TRBJ2-3 gives the whole variable domain NAGVMQNPRHLVRRRGQEARLRCSPMKGHSHVYWYRQLPEEGLKFMVYLQKENIIDESGMPKERFSAEFPKEGPSILRIQQVVRGDSAAYFCASSRDIPSTDTQYFGPGTRLTVL.